These 17 T cell receptor beta chains were all obtained from the same sample, sequenced in a study of glioma-infiltrating T cells. The iRepertoire nested amplicon-rescue multiplex PCR amplified TCR alpha and beta CDR3s from RNA. TCRdb re-called the multiplex PCR reads through MiXCR, storing one row per CDR3 protein. The sample holds around 180,000 distinct CDR3 sequences, around 42% seen once. The sequenced sample was glioma tissue, nonneoplastic brain tissue, or PBMCs (not recorded which). The source is a human donor with low-grade glioma or glioblastoma, undergoing nonglioma brain surgery, or in good health (not recorded which).

This clonotype was detected many times. This chain connects TRBV7-9 to TRBJ2-7; the D is unclear. The CDR3 runs 14 residues. V lost 0 bases to trimming and J lost 4 bases, with 10 bases between them. The germline V gene encodes CDR1 SEHNR and CDR2 FQNEAQ (reference sequence). In nucleotides, the CDR3 is TGTGCCAGCAGCTTAGCGCTGGCCACGTACGAGCAGTACTTC. Residues: CASSLALATYEQYF.

For this clonotype: This sequence may be a read error, since a much larger clone differs from it by one base. The rearrangement uses TRBV28 and TRBJ2-7, with 8 nucleotides matching TRBD1. CDR3 length equals 13 residues. The V and J ends lost 7 bases and 5 bases, in that order; junction bases with no gene match: 7. CDR1 and CDR2 from the germline V gene are MDHEN and SYDVKM. Written as DNA, the CDR3 is TGTGCCAGCATCCCTGGACAGGGCCACGAGCAGTACTTC. Residues: CASIPGQGHEQYF.

As regards this clonotype: A clone one base away is much larger, so this may be a read error. No conserved phenylalanine or tryptophan is present at the end of the CDR3, so a read error is the likely explanation. J is TRBJ2-1 and V is TRBV27; 12 bases line up with TRBD2. The CDR3 consists of 17 residues. Germline V CDR1 and CDR2: MNHEY, SMNVEV (reference sequence). Trimming took 3 bases from V and 5 from J; bases not matched to a gene: 8. CDR3 nucleotide sequence: TGTGCCAGCAGTTTCCTAAAACCTAGCGGGGGGGACAATGAGCAGTTCCTC. The encoded protein is CASSFLKPSGGDNEQFL.

This clonotype was counted only a few times. The CDR3 DNA reads as TGTGCCAGCACGCGGGACCCACCTCAACCAAAAGGATCACCCCTCCACTTT. Translation gives CASTRDPPQPKGSPLHF. The V gene is TRBV2, the J gene TRBJ1-6, with D possibly being TRBD1 (5 bases). The CDR3 is made up of 17 amino acids. The germline CDR1 and CDR2 sequences are SNHLY and FYNNEI. V lost 7 bases and J 10 bases, leaving 26 bases between the germline ends.

For this clonotype: A much larger clone lies a single base off, so this may be a read error. The chain uses TRBV4-1 and TRBJ2-3; D is undetermined. The CDR3 is 13 amino acids. V was shortened by 4 bases and J by 4 bases, with 9 bases between the two germline ends. Germline CDR1 and CDR2: MGHRA and YSYEKL. CDR3 protein: CASSPPASDTQYF. CDR3 coding DNA: TGCGCCAGCAGCCCACCAGCGTCAGATACGCAGTATTTT.

This sequence joins TRBV4-1 and TRBJ2-2; possibly TRBD2 for D (6 bases). The CDR3 is 16 residues long. The V gene's germline CDR1 is MGHRA and CDR2 YSYEKL. V was pared by 4 bases and J by 5 bases, with 17 bases between. The CDR3 sequence: CASSPDPGLSTGELFF. In DNA form, the CDR3 reads TGCGCCAGCAGCCCTGACCCGGGACTCTCGACCGGGGAGCTGTTTTTT.

The chain is built from TRBV7-3 and TRBJ2-3; tentative D call: TRBD1 (6 bases). The germline gives CDR1 SGHTA, CDR2 FQGTGA. The CDR3 has 15 residues. V was clipped by 1 base and J by 6 bases, with 14 bases between them. Here the CDR3 DNA reads TGTGCCAGCAGCTTAAGCGGAAGCCAGGGGGATACGCAGTATTTT. This sequence encodes CASSLSGSQGDTQYF.

About this clonotype itself: A much larger clone differs by one base, so this may be a read error. The rearrangement links TRBV7-9 to TRBJ1-2, with D unclear. The CDR3 is 12 amino acids. CDR1 SEHNR and CDR2 FQNEAQ come from the germline V gene (reference sequence). Between the trimmed V and J ends, which lost 2 bases and 5 bases, there was a span of 6 bases. The CDR3 nucleotides are TGTGCCAGCAGCTTACATCAATATGGCTACACCTTC. Its translation: CASSLHQYGYTF. The full variable domain, in which reference TRBV7-9 and TRBJ1-2 provide the parts outside the CDR3, is DTGVSQNPRHKITKRGQNVTFRCDPISEHNRLYWYRQTLGQGPEFLTYFQNEAQLEKSRLLSDRFSAERPKGSFSTLEIQRTEQGDSAMYLCASSLHQYGYTFGSGTRLTVV.

Of note for this clonotype: A much larger clone differs by one base, so this may be a read error. The rearrangement links TRBV7-9 to TRBJ1-1; D is undetermined. The CDR3 is 13 amino acids. Germline V gene data show CDR1 as SEHNR and CDR2 as FQNEAQ (reference sequence). In DNA, the CDR3 is TGTGCCAGCAGCTTACTTCTCGGCGCTGAAGATTTCTTT. This translates into CASSLLLGAEDFF.

This clonotype was recorded a few times. One base away lies a much larger clone, so this may be a sequencing read error. The V call is TRBV28, the J call TRBJ1-5; tentatively, D is TRBD1 (6 bases). The CDR3 is 12 residues long. CDR1 and CDR2 from the germline V gene are MDHEN and SYDVKM. CDR3 sequence reads: CASQGTNKPQHF. The CDR3 bases are TGTGCATCGCAGGGGACCAATAAGCCCCAGCATTTT.

The chain is built from TRBV2 and TRBJ2-7; TRBD1 might be the D (5 bases). Per germline, CDR1 SNHLY and CDR2 FYNNEI. V was cut by 2 bases and J by 3 bases, with 5 bases left in between. This CDR3 has 12 residues. This chain's CDR3 is CASSEQGYEQYF. The CDR3, as DNA: TGTGCCAGCAGTGAACAGGGCTACGAGCAGTACTTC.

On this clonotype: A much larger clone lies one base from this, so it may be a read error. The V call is TRBV7-2, the J call TRBJ2-3; TRBD1 might be the D (6 bases). CDR1 is SGHTA, CDR2 FQGNSA, per germline. The CDR3 runs to 12 residues. CDR3 region: CASSLRTDTEYF. The CDR3, as DNA: TGCGCCAGCAGCTTGAGGACAGATACGGAGTATTTT.

This clonotype was seen repeatedly, ten times or more. Germline and junction disagree at one end, which may indicate a read error. The V and J genes are TRBV20-1 and TRBJ2-5; tentative D call: TRBD2 (5 bases). This CDR3 spans 13 amino acids. Germline CDR1 DFQATT, CDR2 SNEGSKA (reference sequence). CDR3 residues: CSARGGTWETQYF. The CDR3 coding sequence is TGCAGTGCCAGAGGAGGCACTTGGGAGACCCAGTACTTC.

Points on this clonotype: A much larger clone is a single base away; this may be a read error. The conserved phenylalanine or tryptophan normally closing the CDR3 is absent here, so this likely arose from a read error. The rearrangement uses TRBV20-1 and TRBJ2-1; perhaps TRBD2 as D (5 bases). The CDR3 is made up of 16 amino acids. CDR1 and CDR2 from the germline V gene are DFQATT and SNEGSKA (reference sequence). The ends were cut back, 6 bases at V and 9 bases at J, with 27 bases in the middle. In DNA form, the CDR3 reads TGCAGTGCCAGTCACAAGCCTCTAGCTGCCCCCGGTGAGCAGTTCTCC. Translated, it gives CSASHKPLAAPGEQFS.

A note on this clonotype: A single base separates this from a much larger clone, so it may be a read error. J is TRBJ2-5 and V is TRBV6-2 or TRBV6-3, with D possibly matching TRBD1 (5 bases). CDR3 size: 14 residues. The ends were cut back, 1 base at V and 4 bases at J, with 10 bases in the middle. The germline V gene has CDR1 MNHEY and CDR2 SVGEGT. In DNA, the CDR3 is TGTGCCAGCAGTTACTGGGGCAATGGAGAGACCCAGTACTTC. This gives the protein CASSYWGNGETQYF.

Relative to its sample, this clonotype is medium-sized. CDR3 amino acids: CSARESLAGYGEQYF. CDR3 in DNA: TGCAGTGCTAGAGAATCATTGGCGGGGTATGGCGAGCAGTACTTC. J is TRBJ2-7 and V is TRBV20-1; perhaps TRBD2 as D (6 bases). Trimming took off 0 bases at V and 6 bases at J, with 18 bases between the two ends. This CDR3 has 15 residues. CDR1 DFQATT and CDR2 SNEGSKA come from the germline V gene (reference sequence).

This clonotype was found a few times. This sequence may be a read error, since a much larger clone differs from it by one base. The chain joins TRBV20-1 to TRBJ1-5; 7 bases align to TRBD1. The germline CDR1 and CDR2 sequences are DFQATT and SNEGSKA (reference sequence). The CDR3 sequence is 14 residues long. The CDR3 spells CSAGEKQGLHPQHF. The DNA for the CDR3 is TGCAGTGCTGGAGAAAAACAGGGGCTCCATCCCCAGCATTTT.